This T cell receptor beta chain was retrieved from a study of blood T cell repertoires in COVID-19. In germline, CDR1 is SGHRS, CDR2 YFSETQ. The V gene end was trimmed by 3 bases and the J gene end by 0 bases; junction bases not matched to a gene: 3. The CDR3 extends over 15 amino acids. This clone was seen only a few times. This study enrolled people aged about 18 to 100 from roughly 24 US geographic areas. Recovery among Cohort 3 donors was established by two negative PCRs, clearance, or symptom resolution. The authors' processing: Estimates of nucleated cell counts were drawn from the amplification of reference gene primers. The assay was immunoSEQ multiplex PCR, and TCRdb's table has in-frame clones only and misses some. V, J and clone size are taken as reported in that table, and D and trimming were inferred from the DNA itself. Of roughly 310,000 clones in the sample, about 92% were seen once.

The source is a man aged 55 to 70 who had recovered from COVID-19. This chain connects TRBV5-1 to TRBJ2-1, with 7 bases lining up with TRBD1. Sequenced sample: PBMCs or T cells enriched from blood (not recorded which). CDR3 sequence: CASSSTGNSYNEQFF. CDR3 bases: TGCGCCAGCAGCTCGACAGGGAACTCCTACAATGAGCAGTTCTTC.